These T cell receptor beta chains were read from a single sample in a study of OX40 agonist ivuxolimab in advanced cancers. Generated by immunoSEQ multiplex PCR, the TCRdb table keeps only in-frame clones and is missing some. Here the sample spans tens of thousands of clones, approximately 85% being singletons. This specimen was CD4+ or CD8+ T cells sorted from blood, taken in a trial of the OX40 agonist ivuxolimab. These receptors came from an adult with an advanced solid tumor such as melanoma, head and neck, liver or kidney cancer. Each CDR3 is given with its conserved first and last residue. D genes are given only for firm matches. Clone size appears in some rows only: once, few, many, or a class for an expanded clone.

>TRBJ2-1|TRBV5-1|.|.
CASSLVQGTYNEQFF
TGCGCCAGCAGCTTGGTCCAGGGAACCTACAATGAGCAGTTCTTC
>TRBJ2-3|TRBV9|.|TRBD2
CASSVASGGSSTDTQYF
TGTGCCAGCAGCGTAGCTAGCGGGGGGTCCTCCACAGATACGCAGTATTTT
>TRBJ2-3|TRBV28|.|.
CASSTSGSSGTDTQYF
TGTGCCAGCAGTACCTCGGGATCTAGCGGCACAGATACGCAGTATTTT
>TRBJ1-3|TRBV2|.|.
CASSQINSGNTIYF
TGTGCCAGCAGTCAGATAAACTCTGGAAACACCATATATTTT
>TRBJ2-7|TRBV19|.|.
CASSRDNTYEQYF
TGTGCCAGTAGTAGGGACAATACCTACGAGCAGTACTTC
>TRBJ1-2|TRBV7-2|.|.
CASSLVSAWGYGYTF
TGTGCCAGCAGCTTAGTGTCCGCATGGGGCTATGGCTACACCTTC
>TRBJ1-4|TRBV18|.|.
CASSQTVNEKLFF
TGTGCCAGCTCACAGACAGTTAATGAAAAACTGTTTTTT
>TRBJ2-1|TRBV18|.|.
CASSPQSAEGQFF
TGTGCCAGCTCACCACAATCGGCAGAAGGGCAGTTCTTC
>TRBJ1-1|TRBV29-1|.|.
CSAGGDMNTEAFF
TGCAGCGCCGGTGGGGACATGAACACTGAAGCTTTCTTT
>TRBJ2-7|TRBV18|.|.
CASSPTGIYEQYF
TGTGCCAGCTCTCCAACCGGGATCTACGAGCAGTACTTC
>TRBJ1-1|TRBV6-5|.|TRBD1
CASTLKGAGGTEAFF
TGTGCCAGCACTCTCAAGGGGGCAGGGGGCACTGAAGCTTTCTTT
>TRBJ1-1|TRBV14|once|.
CASSQDSRAGEAFF
TGTGCCAGCAGCCAAGATAGTAGGGCAGGCGAAGCTTTCTTT
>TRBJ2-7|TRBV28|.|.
CASRTRTGTYEQYF
TGTGCCAGCAGAACTCGGACGGGAACCTACGAGCAGTACTTC
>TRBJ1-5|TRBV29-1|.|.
CSVGGLGNQPQHF
TGCAGCGTTGGGGGACTCGGTAATCAGCCCCAGCATTTT
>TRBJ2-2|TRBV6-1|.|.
CASPVGSANTGELFF
TGTGCCAGCCCTGTCGGTAGTGCGAACACCGGGGAGCTGTTTTTT
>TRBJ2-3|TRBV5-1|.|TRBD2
CASSLGLAVSTDTQYF
TGCGCCAGCAGCCTGGGACTAGCGGTTAGCACAGATACGCAGTATTTT
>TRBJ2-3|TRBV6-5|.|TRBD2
CASMAGGMSTDTQYF
TGTGCCAGCATGGCGGGAGGGATGAGCACAGATACGCAGTATTTT
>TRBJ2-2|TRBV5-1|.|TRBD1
CASSSTPGQGSTGELFF
TGCGCCAGCAGCTCGACTCCGGGACAGGGGTCCACCGGGGAGCTGTTTTTT
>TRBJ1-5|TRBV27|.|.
CASPSGGGNQPQHF
TGTGCCAGTCCCTCCGGGGGCGGCAATCAGCCCCAGCATTTT
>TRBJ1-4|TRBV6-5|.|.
CASSYSSQTGEKLFF
TGTGCCAGCAGTTACTCTAGCCAGACGGGTGAAAAACTGTTTTTT
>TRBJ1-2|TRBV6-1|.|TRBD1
CASIAGTGAYYGYTF
TGTGCCAGCATCGCCGGGACAGGGGCTTACTATGGCTACACCTTC
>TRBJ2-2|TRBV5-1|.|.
CASSSGTPNTGELFF
TGCGCCAGCAGCTCCGGGACACCGAACACCGGGGAGCTGTTTTTT
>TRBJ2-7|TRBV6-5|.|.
CASSYGPPPYEQYF
TGTGCCAGCAGTTACGGGCCCCCACCATACGAGCAGTACTTC
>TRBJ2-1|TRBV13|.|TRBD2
CASSASGRALAYNEQFF
TGTGCCAGCAGCGCTAGCGGGAGGGCCCTAGCCTACAATGAGCAGTTCTTC
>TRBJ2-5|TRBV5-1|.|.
CASSLAGNVKTQYF
TGCGCCAGCAGCCTCGCAGGGAACGTGAAGACCCAGTACTTC
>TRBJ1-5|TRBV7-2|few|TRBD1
CASSTDLTGVQPQHF
TGTGCCAGCAGCACCGACCTCACAGGGGTACAGCCCCAGCATTTT
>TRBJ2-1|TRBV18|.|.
CASSPPKAELGHEQFF
TGTGCCAGCTCACCACCGAAAGCGGAGCTGGGCCATGAGCAGTTCTTC
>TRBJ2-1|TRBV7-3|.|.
CASSLSQGYEQFF
TGTGCCAGCAGCTTAAGCCAGGGCTATGAGCAGTTCTTC
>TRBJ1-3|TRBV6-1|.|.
CASSGFLGAGNTIYF
TGTGCCAGCAGTGGATTCTTGGGAGCTGGAAACACCATATATTTT
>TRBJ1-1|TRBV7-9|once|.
CASSLGGSGGTEAFF
TGTGCCAGCAGCTTAGGCGGCTCGGGGGGGACTGAAGCTTTCTTT
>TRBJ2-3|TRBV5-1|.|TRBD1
CASAGTGSTDTQYF
TGCGCCAGCGCCGGGACAGGGAGCACAGATACGCAGTATTTT
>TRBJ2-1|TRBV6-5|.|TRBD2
CASSYSSGGLYNEQFF
TGTGCCAGCAGTTATTCTAGCGGTGGACTCTACAATGAGCAGTTCTTC
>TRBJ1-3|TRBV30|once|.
CAEMRGGGNTIYF
TGTGCAGAAATGCGGGGCGGTGGAAACACCATATATTTT
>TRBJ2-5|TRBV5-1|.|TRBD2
CASSTGLAGGYIQETQYF
TGCGCCAGCAGCACGGGACTAGCGGGAGGGTACATCCAAGAGACCCAGTACTTC
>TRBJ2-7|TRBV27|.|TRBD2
CASRTQRDNYEQYF
TGTGCCAGCAGGACCCAGCGGGATAACTACGAGCAGTACTTC
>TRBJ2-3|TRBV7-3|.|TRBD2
CASSPRVAGRDTQYF
TGTGCCAGCAGCCCAAGGGTAGCGGGGAGGGATACGCAGTATTTT
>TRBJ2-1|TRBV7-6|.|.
CASSIPGPGVAEQFF
TGTGCCAGCAGCATTCCGGGACCAGGTGTAGCCGAGCAGTTCTTC
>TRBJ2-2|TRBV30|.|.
CAWSNTGELFF
TGTGCCTGGAGTAACACCGGGGAGCTGTTTTTT
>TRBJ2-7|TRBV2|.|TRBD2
CASTGLGGYEQYF
TGTGCCAGCACCGGACTAGGAGGCTACGAGCAGTACTTC
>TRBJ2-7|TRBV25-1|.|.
CASSDSNLEVEQYF
TGTGCCAGCAGTGATTCCAATTTAGAGGTCGAGCAGTACTTC
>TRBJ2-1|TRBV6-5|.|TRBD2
CASSSGTSGNYNEQFF
TGTGCCAGCAGTTCCGGGACTAGCGGGAACTACAATGAGCAGTTCTTC
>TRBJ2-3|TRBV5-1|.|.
CASSFGGSTDTQYF
TGCGCCAGCAGCTTCGGCGGTAGCACAGATACGCAGTATTTT
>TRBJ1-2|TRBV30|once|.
CAWRGYTF
TGTGCCTGGAGGGGCTACACCTTC
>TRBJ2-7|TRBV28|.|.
CASSSGIYEQYF
TGTGCCAGCAGCTCTGGTATTTACGAGCAGTACTTC
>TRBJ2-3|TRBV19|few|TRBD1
CASTDRGRSTDTQYF
TGTGCCAGTACCGATAGGGGGCGGAGCACAGATACGCAGTATTTT
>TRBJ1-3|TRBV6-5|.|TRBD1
CASSDRGSSGNTIYF
TGTGCCAGCAGCGACAGGGGGTCGTCTGGAAACACCATATATTTT
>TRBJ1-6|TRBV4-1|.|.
CASSQEYRAYNSPLHF
TGCGCCAGCAGCCAAGAATACAGGGCTTATAATTCACCCCTCCACTTT
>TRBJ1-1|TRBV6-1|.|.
CASPLGATEAFF
TGTGCCAGCCCCCTAGGAGCCACTGAAGCTTTCTTT
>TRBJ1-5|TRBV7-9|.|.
CASSEGIQPQHF
TGTGCCAGCAGCGAGGGGATTCAGCCCCAGCATTTT
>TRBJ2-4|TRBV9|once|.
CASSVDSRRGGIQYF
TGTGCCAGCAGCGTAGACTCTAGAAGGGGTGGCATTCAGTACTTC
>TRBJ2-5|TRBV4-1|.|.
CASSQDGSAAARETQYF
TGCGCCAGCAGCCAAGATGGTTCCGCCGCCGCCAGGGAGACCCAGTACTTC